This TCR beta chain appears in the sequencing data of a study of blood T cell repertoires in COVID-19. Study summary: Samples of COVID-19 (acute and convalescent) were obtained from the United States, Italy and Spain. Sample material is recorded as cDNA or gDNA derived from T cells, B-cell-depleted T cells, or PBMCs.

In the study's own analysis: Reference gene primers were amplified, and this amplification served to estimate nucleated cell counts. The data were produced by immunoSEQ multiplex PCR, yet TCRdb's version contains in-frame clones alone and is incomplete. V and J calls and clone size come straight from that table; D and trimming were deduced from the DNA. The data show a few hundred thousand clones, 70% to 90% seen once. The CDR3 is made up of 15 amino acids. Germline values: CDR1 LGHNT, CDR2 FRNRAP. Trimming took 1 base from V and 5 from J, leaving 12 bases between them. The TCR originated in a man aged 45-60 years with acute or convalescent COVID-19. The chain has TRBV12-5 and TRBJ2-4; D is perhaps TRBD1 (6 bases). The sample consisted of peripheral blood. CDR3 amino acids: CASGLGWTVQNIQYF. The DNA of the CDR3 is TGTGCTAGTGGTTTGGGATGGACAGTCCAAAACATTCAGTACTTC.